This T cell receptor beta chain appears in the sequencing data of a study of regulatory T cells in long-lasting Graves disease. A few counts support this clonotype. Its antigen is unknown. Study results and caveats: No thyroid tissue was studied; the work used peripheral blood only.

According to the study, TCR beta libraries were built with iRepertoire HTBI primers and CDR3-region Arm-PCR. Via MiXCR, TCRdb re-called the multiplex PCR reads, giving one row per CDR3 protein. The sample lists just over 600,000 distinct CDR3 sequences, roughly 16% occurring once. Time point noted: newly diagnosed GD, antithyroid drugs for less than 3 months. Scientists built the TCR library using RNA that was extracted from PBMCs. CDR1 is MGHRA, CDR2 YSYEKL, per germline. Trimming pared 4 bases from V and 10 bases from J, leaving 22 bases between. The CDR3 totals 16 residues. These data were also filed under a second study, of T cells in Graves' hyperthyroidism and ophthalmopathy. Turning to that study: The study excluded patients with uncontrolled infection, other autoimmune disease, pregnancy or lactation. TCR CDR3 underwent first-round RT-PCR with the HTBI primer set.

The source was peripheral blood mononuclear cells (PBMCs), collected at new diagnosis, from a patient treated with antithyroid drugs. This chain connects TRBV4-1 to TRBJ1-4; D might be TRBD1 (5 bases). The origin of this receptor is a woman in her twenties or thirties with Graves disease. DNA for the CDR3: TGCGCCAGCAGCCTTCGAGGATTGGGGGTTGGCGGAAAACTGTTTTTT. Protein product: CASSLRGLGVGGKLFF.